This T cell receptor beta chain derives from a study of blood T cells in healthy people across ages. Using a J-beta primer mix together with a sample-barcoded 5' primer, a second PCR was run for 7 to 11 cycles. All cDNA molecules were each tagged by a template-switch adaptor with 12 random nucleotides. TCRdb called the 5' RACE reads again in MiXCR, with one record for every CDR3 protein. The sample consists of about 1 million distinct CDR3 sequences, roughly a quarter of them appearing once. This clonotype was counted between two and nine times. V trimming: 1 base; J trimming: 5 bases; junction bases outside the gene matches: 7. CDR1 DFQATT and CDR2 SNEGSKA come from the germline V gene (reference sequence). CDR3 size: 17 residues. Each individual donor underwent a draw of approximately 9.8 milliliters of peripheral blood. This same sample was also part of a study on T cells of mothers and their children. This second report adds: Over 8 million TCR beta CDR3 reads were obtained from each mother, and some 3.2 million from each child.

The gene calls are TRBV20-1 and TRBJ2-3; 15 nucleotides line up with TRBD2. This sequence originates from a girl aged 2 to 9 in good health. What was sequenced was blood. The CDR3 here is CSARGGTSGGIVDTQYF. The CDR3 DNA is TGCAGTGCTAGAGGGGGGACTAGCGGGGGGATCGTAGATACGCAGTATTTT.